This T cell receptor beta chain was recovered during a study of T cell repertoires in cytomegalovirus infection. Study-wide context: Matching HLA type and CMV infection were both indicated by public TCR beta signatures.

Study results and caveats: CMV-specific HLA-C-restricted TCR beta clonotypes dominated the ex vivo response.

In its sample, this clonotype ranks as medium-sized. Its target is not known. TCRdb processed the reads anew with MiXCR; each CDR3 protein has one entry. The sample shows about 220,000 distinct CDR3 sequences, 35% to 45% of them seen only once. The receptor comes from a human donor in good health (CMV status not recorded). Some clones in this sample may be carry-over from other donors' samples. The material sequenced was CD8+ T cells from cultured PBMCs, taken from culture after CMV antigen stimulation.

The CDR3 DNA follows: TGTGCCAGCAGCTTAGGGGGGGGGTCGGGGGAGCAGTTCTTC. Translating it yields CASSLGGGSGEQFF. The chain is built from TRBV7-6 and TRBJ2-1; TRBD2 agrees at 7 bases. Germline trimming cut 1 base from V and 10 bases from J; bases unmatched to any gene: 7. Germline-derived CDR1 and CDR2 are SGHVS and FNYEAQ. CDR3 length equals 14 residues.